The present entry profiles one T cell receptor beta chain with its context. The source of the sample is a study of T cell changes during pregnancy in multiple sclerosis. Clones were read by immunoSEQ multiplex PCR, and TCRdb kept only the in-frame ones, dropping some. The sample lists roughly 100,000 clones; roughly 92% were seen once. Germline V lookup: CDR1 SEHNR, CDR2 FQNEAQ (reference sequence). The CDR3 is 16 amino acids. V gave up 0 bases and J gave up 1 base, with 12 bases separating them. Here the sequenced sample was peripheral blood, taken after pregnancy. This chain uses TRBV7-9 with TRBJ2-5; D may be TRBD1 (5 bases). The TCR originated in a female donor with multiple sclerosis, enrolled in a pregnancy study. The CDR3 bases are TGTGCCAGCAGCTTAGCGCAGGGTTATCCCCAAGAGACCCAGTACTTC. Translated: CASSLAQGYPQETQYF.